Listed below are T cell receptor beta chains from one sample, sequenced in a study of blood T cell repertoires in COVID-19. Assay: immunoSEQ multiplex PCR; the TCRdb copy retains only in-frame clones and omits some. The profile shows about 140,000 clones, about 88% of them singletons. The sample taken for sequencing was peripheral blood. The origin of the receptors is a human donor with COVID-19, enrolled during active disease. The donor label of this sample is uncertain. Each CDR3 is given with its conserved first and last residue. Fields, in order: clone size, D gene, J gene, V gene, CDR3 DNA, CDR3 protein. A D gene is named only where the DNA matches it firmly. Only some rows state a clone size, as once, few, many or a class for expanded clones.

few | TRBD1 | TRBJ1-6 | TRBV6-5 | TGTGCCAGCAGTTACCGCAGGGACAGGGAGTCACCCCTCCACTTT | CASSYRRDRESPLHF
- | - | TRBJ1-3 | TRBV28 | TGTGCCACCCGGGGAGGAAACACCATATATTTT | CATRGGNTIYF
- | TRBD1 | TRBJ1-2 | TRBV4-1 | TGCGCCAGCAGCCAACAGGACAGGGTAGATGGCTACACCTTC | CASSQQDRVDGYTF
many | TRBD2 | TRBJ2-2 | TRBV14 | TGTGCCAGCAGCCGCAAGGGACTAGCGATGCCCGGGGAGCTGTTTTTT | CASSRKGLAMPGELFF
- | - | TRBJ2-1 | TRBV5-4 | TGTGCCAGCTTAGCGGCCAACTGCCTTGAGCAGTTCTTC | CASLAANCLEQFF
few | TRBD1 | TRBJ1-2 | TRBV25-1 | TGTGCCAGCAGTGAAACGACAGGGGTACCCAACTATGGCTACACCTTC | CASSETTGVPNYGYTF
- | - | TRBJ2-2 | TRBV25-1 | TGTGCCAGCGCCGACCCCTCGGATCCGGGAGGGGAGCTGTTTTTT | CASADPSDPGGELFF
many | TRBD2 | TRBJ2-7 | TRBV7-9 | TGTGCCAGCAGCCAATCAAACCCCAGGACTAGCCGTTGGTACGAGCAGTACTTC | CASSQSNPRTSRWYEQYF
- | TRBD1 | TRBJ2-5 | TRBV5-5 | TGTGCCAGCAGCGATGACAGGGTGCAAGAGACCCAGTACTTC | CASSDDRVQETQYF
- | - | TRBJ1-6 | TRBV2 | TGTGCCAGCAGCCCCGGGGGAAATTCACCCCTCCACTTT | CASSPGGNSPLHF
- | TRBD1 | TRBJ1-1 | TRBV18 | TGTGCCAGCTCACCAGTGGGACAGGGAAACACTGAAGCTTTCTTT | CASSPVGQGNTEAFF
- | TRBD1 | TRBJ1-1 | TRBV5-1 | TGCGCCAGCGCCGCAGGGGGCGACTACACTGAAGCTTTCTTT | CASAAGGDYTEAFF
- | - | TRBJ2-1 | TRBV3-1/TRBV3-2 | TGTGCCAGCAGCCAAGATCCCACCTCGAGTGAGCAGTTCTTC | CASSQDPTSSEQFF
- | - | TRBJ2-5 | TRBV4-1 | TGCGCCAGCAGCCCAGAGAGGGTGGAGACCCAGTACTTC | CASSPERVETQYF
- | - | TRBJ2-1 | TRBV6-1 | TGTGCCAGCAGTGAAGGGCCTGTGCAGTTCTTC | CASSEGPVQFF
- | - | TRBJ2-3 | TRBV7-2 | TGTGCCAGCAGCCTGTGGGGGACTGGCTTTGATACGCAGTATTTT | CASSLWGTGFDTQYF
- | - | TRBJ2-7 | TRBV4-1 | TGCGCCAGCAGCCAAGGGGAGAGATACGAGCAGTACTTC | CASSQGERYEQYF
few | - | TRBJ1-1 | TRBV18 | TGTGCCAGCTCACCACAGGGGATGAACACTGAAGCTTTCTTT | CASSPQGMNTEAFF
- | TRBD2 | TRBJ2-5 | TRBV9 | TGTGCCAGCAGCGTAGCTACCGGGAGGGGGAAGACCCAGTACTTC | CASSVATGRGKTQYF
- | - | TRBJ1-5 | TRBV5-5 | TGTGCCAGCAGCTTGTATGGGACTTCAGGTCAGCCCCAGCATTTT | CASSLYGTSGQPQHF
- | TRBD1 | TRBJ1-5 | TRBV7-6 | TGTGCCAGCAGCTTAGATCAGGGGGCCGGGAAGCCCCAGCATTTT | CASSLDQGAGKPQHF
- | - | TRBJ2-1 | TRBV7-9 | TGTGCCAGCAGCCGGCGGGACGGTGCCTACAATGAGCAGTTCTTC | CASSRRDGAYNEQFF
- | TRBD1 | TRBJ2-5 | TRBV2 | TGTGCCAGCAGCAACAGGGGAGAGACCCAGTACTTC | CASSNRGETQYF
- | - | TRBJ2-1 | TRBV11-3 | TGTGCCAGCAGCTTACAGGGCTCCTACAATGAGCAGTTCTTC | CASSLQGSYNEQFF
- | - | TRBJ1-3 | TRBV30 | TGTGCCTGGAGTGACAGCATCCACTCTGGAAACACCATATATTTT | CAWSDSIHSGNTIYF
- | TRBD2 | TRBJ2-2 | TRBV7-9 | TGTGCCAGCAGCACCGCAGCGGGATACACCGGGGAGCTGTTTTTT | CASSTAAGYTGELFF
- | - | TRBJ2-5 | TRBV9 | TGTGCCAGCAACTCTAGGGGGGGGGTCCAAGAGACCCAGTACTTC | CASNSRGGVQETQYF
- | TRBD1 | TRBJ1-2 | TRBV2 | TGTGCCAGCAGTGCCCTTAAGACAGGGACCTATGGCTACACCTTC | CASSALKTGTYGYTF
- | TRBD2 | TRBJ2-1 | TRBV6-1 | TGTGCCAGCAGCACGGGGGGGCCCACCAATGAGCAGTTCTTC | CASSTGGPTNEQFF
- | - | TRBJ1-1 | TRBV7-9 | TGTGCCAGCAGCTGGGGACTGAAGGAGCCTGAAGCTTTCTTT | CASSWGLKEPEAFF
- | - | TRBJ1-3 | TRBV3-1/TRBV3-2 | TGTGCCAGCAGCCAAGAGGGGCTCTTCTCTGGAAACACCATATATTTT | CASSQEGLFSGNTIYF
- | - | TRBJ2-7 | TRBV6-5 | TGTGCCAGCAGACTCCGGGGGAGAAGAGCGCACGAGCAGTACTTC | CASRLRGRRAHEQYF
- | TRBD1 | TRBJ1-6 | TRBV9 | TGTGCCAGCAGCGGAGACAGGGGTGGACCCCTCCACTTT | CASSGDRGGPLHF